These T cell receptor beta chains were read from a single sample in a study of cytomegalovirus exposure and HLA in healthy donors. TCRdb's table, derived via immunoSEQ multiplex PCR, lists solely in-frame clones and lacks some. The table includes approximately 100,000 clones, 55% to 75% detected once. The sample taken for sequencing was PBMCs. These receptors came from a man between 60 and 70 years old in good health and CMV-seronegative. Each CDR3 is given with its conserved first and last residue. A D gene is named only where the DNA matches it firmly. Not all rows give a size; the values are once, few, many and, for expanded clones, a class.

v_gene: TRBV7-9
j_gene: TRBJ1-4
d_gene: TRBD1
abundance: once
CDR3aa: CASSSSGIQGSGTNEKLFF
CDR3nt: TGTGCCAGCAGCTCTTCGGGAATACAGGGGAGCGGGACTAATGAAAAACTGTTTTTT

v_gene: TRBV2
j_gene: TRBJ2-7
d_gene: -
abundance: -
CDR3aa: CASSGSYEQYF
CDR3nt: TGTGCCAGCAGCGGGTCCTACGAGCAGTACTTC

v_gene: TRBV11-2
j_gene: TRBJ1-2
d_gene: TRBD1
abundance: -
CDR3aa: CASSLVLDRGPGYTF
CDR3nt: TGTGCCAGCAGCTTAGTACTGGACAGGGGGCCCGGCTACACCTTC

v_gene: TRBV18
j_gene: TRBJ2-1
d_gene: TRBD1
abundance: few
CDR3aa: CASSIAPGQNNEQFF
CDR3nt: TGTGCCAGCTCAATTGCACCGGGACAGAACAATGAGCAGTTCTTC

v_gene: TRBV5-1
j_gene: TRBJ2-2
d_gene: -
abundance: -
CDR3aa: CASSFGYNTGELFF
CDR3nt: TGCGCCAGCAGCTTCGGGTACAACACCGGGGAGCTGTTTTTT

v_gene: TRBV6-6
j_gene: TRBJ1-1
d_gene: -
abundance: -
CDR3aa: CASSDIQGTEAFF
CDR3nt: TGTGCCAGCAGTGACATTCAGGGTACTGAAGCTTTCTTT

v_gene: TRBV6-1
j_gene: TRBJ1-5
d_gene: TRBD1
abundance: -
CDR3aa: CASRQNRGGNQPQHF
CDR3nt: TGTGCCAGCAGACAAAACAGGGGAGGCAATCAGCCCCAGCATTTT

v_gene: TRBV4-1
j_gene: TRBJ2-7
d_gene: -
abundance: -
CDR3aa: CASSQVVDGTYSYEQYF
CDR3nt: TGCGCCAGCAGCCAAGTCGTCGACGGGACTTACTCCTACGAGCAGTACTTC

v_gene: TRBV2
j_gene: TRBJ2-1
d_gene: -
abundance: -
CDR3aa: CASSKSYRVNEQFF
CDR3nt: TGTGCCAGCAGTAAGAGCTACAGGGTCAATGAGCAGTTCTTC

v_gene: TRBV28
j_gene: TRBJ1-4
d_gene: TRBD1
abundance: few
CDR3aa: CASSSRTGGLEKLFF
CDR3nt: TGTGCCAGCAGTTCCAGGACAGGGGGCCTGGAAAAACTGTTTTTT

v_gene: TRBV13
j_gene: TRBJ2-3
d_gene: TRBD1
abundance: -
CDR3aa: CASSSSAGTGLADTQYF
CDR3nt: TGTGCCAGCAGCTCCTCGGCCGGGACAGGGTTAGCAGATACGCAGTATTTT

v_gene: TRBV2
j_gene: TRBJ1-2
d_gene: TRBD1
abundance: once
CDR3aa: CASRDDRADYGYTF
CDR3nt: TGTGCCAGCAGGGATGACAGGGCGGATTATGGCTACACCTTC

v_gene: TRBV5-6
j_gene: TRBJ1-2
d_gene: -
abundance: -
CDR3aa: CASSSGLAIYGYTF
CDR3nt: TGTGCCAGCAGCTCGGGACTGGCGATTTATGGCTACACCTTC

v_gene: TRBV7-9
j_gene: TRBJ1-2
d_gene: TRBD1
abundance: -
CDR3aa: CASSSDRGYGYTF
CDR3nt: TGTGCCAGCAGCTCGGACAGGGGTTACGGCTACACCTTC

v_gene: TRBV29-1
j_gene: TRBJ2-7
d_gene: TRBD1
abundance: -
CDR3aa: CSVGTGERYEQYF
CDR3nt: TGCAGCGTCGGGACAGGGGAACGCTACGAGCAGTACTTC

v_gene: TRBV5-4
j_gene: TRBJ1-6
d_gene: TRBD1
abundance: -
CDR3aa: CASSSQLDRKNSPLHF
CDR3nt: TGTGCCAGCAGCTCCCAACTGGACAGGAAAAATTCACCCCTCCACTTT

v_gene: TRBV6-6
j_gene: TRBJ1-2
d_gene: TRBD1
abundance: -
CDR3aa: CASSYVRGENYGYTF
CDR3nt: TGTGCCAGCAGTTACGTCAGGGGGGAAAACTATGGCTACACCTTC

v_gene: TRBV7-3
j_gene: TRBJ2-2
d_gene: TRBD2
abundance: -
CDR3aa: CASSPGLAGVTGELFF
CDR3nt: TGTGCCAGCAGCCCGGGACTAGCGGGAGTCACCGGGGAGCTGTTTTTT

v_gene: TRBV9
j_gene: TRBJ1-1
d_gene: TRBD1
abundance: -
CDR3aa: CASSVETRDRESDTEAFF
CDR3nt: TGTGCCAGCAGCGTAGAGACACGGGACAGGGAATCGGACACTGAAGCTTTCTTT

v_gene: TRBV11-2
j_gene: TRBJ2-1
d_gene: TRBD1
abundance: -
CDR3aa: CASTILQGNEQFF
CDR3nt: TGTGCCAGCACGATATTACAGGGGAATGAGCAGTTCTTC

v_gene: TRBV5-1
j_gene: TRBJ2-5
d_gene: -
abundance: once
CDR3aa: CASSLALAEETQYF
CDR3nt: TGCGCCAGCAGCTTGGCACTGGCGGAGGAGACCCAGTACTTC

v_gene: TRBV25-1
j_gene: TRBJ1-4
d_gene: -
abundance: once
CDR3aa: CASSEWEESNEKLFF
CDR3nt: TGTGCCAGCAGTGAATGGGAGGAGTCTAATGAAAAACTGTTTTTT

v_gene: TRBV2
j_gene: TRBJ2-7
d_gene: TRBD1
abundance: -
CDR3aa: CASSVIQGAYEQYF
CDR3nt: TGTGCCAGCAGTGTAATACAGGGGGCTTACGAGCAGTACTTC

v_gene: TRBV19
j_gene: TRBJ1-2
d_gene: -
abundance: few
CDR3aa: CASSTYYGYTF
CDR3nt: TGTGCCAGTAGTACCTACTATGGCTACACCTTC

v_gene: TRBV19
j_gene: TRBJ1-1
d_gene: TRBD1
abundance: -
CDR3aa: CASSTLTGTGGTEAFF
CDR3nt: TGTGCCAGTAGTACCCTCACCGGGACAGGGGGCACTGAAGCTTTCTTT

v_gene: TRBV11-3
j_gene: TRBJ2-1
d_gene: TRBD2
abundance: few
CDR3aa: CASSLVVAGGLTYNEQFF
CDR3nt: TGTGCCAGCAGCTTAGTTGTAGCGGGAGGGTTAACCTACAATGAGCAGTTCTTC

v_gene: TRBV28
j_gene: TRBJ2-4
d_gene: -
abundance: once
CDR3aa: CASSLSGEHQFQYF
CDR3nt: TGTGCCAGCAGTTTATCCGGAGAACACCAATTTCAGTACTTC

v_gene: TRBV7-7
j_gene: TRBJ1-2
d_gene: TRBD1
abundance: -
CDR3aa: CASSLYARGLGDYGYTF
CDR3nt: TGTGCTAGCAGCTTATACGCCAGGGGGCTCGGTGACTATGGCTACACCTTC

v_gene: TRBV28
j_gene: TRBJ1-2
d_gene: TRBD1
abundance: -
CDR3aa: CASGTGLFYGYTF
CDR3nt: TGTGCCAGCGGGACAGGTTTATTCTATGGCTACACCTTC

v_gene: TRBV19
j_gene: TRBJ2-1
d_gene: -
abundance: -
CDR3aa: CASSIGGGREVYNEQFF
CDR3nt: TGTGCCAGTAGTATTGGGGGCGGGAGAGAAGTCTACAATGAGCAGTTCTTC

v_gene: TRBV4-1
j_gene: TRBJ1-5
d_gene: -
abundance: -
CDR3aa: CASSLDMTQPQHF
CDR3nt: TGCGCCAGCAGCCTCGACATGACTCAGCCCCAGCATTTT

v_gene: TRBV6-1
j_gene: TRBJ1-3
d_gene: -
abundance: -
CDR3aa: CASSAMFSGSGNTIYF
CDR3nt: TGTGCCAGCAGTGCAATGTTTTCGGGCTCTGGAAACACCATATATTTT

v_gene: TRBV19
j_gene: TRBJ2-5
d_gene: TRBD2
abundance: -
CDR3aa: CASSIQSSGSSETQYF
CDR3nt: TGTGCCAGTAGTATCCAGTCTAGCGGGAGTTCAGAGACCCAGTACTTC

v_gene: TRBV2
j_gene: TRBJ2-5
d_gene: TRBD2
abundance: few
CDR3aa: CASSDEGLAVKETQYF
CDR3nt: TGTGCCAGCAGTGACGAGGGACTAGCGGTAAAAGAGACCCAGTACTTC

v_gene: TRBV29-1
j_gene: TRBJ2-6
d_gene: -
abundance: -
CDR3aa: CSVPRTGSGANVLTF
CDR3nt: TGCAGCGTCCCCCGCACAGGGTCCGGGGCCAACGTCCTGACTTTC

v_gene: TRBV28
j_gene: TRBJ2-7
d_gene: -
abundance: -
CDR3aa: CASSLFRTYEQYF
CDR3nt: TGTGCCAGCAGTTTATTCAGAACCTACGAGCAGTACTTC